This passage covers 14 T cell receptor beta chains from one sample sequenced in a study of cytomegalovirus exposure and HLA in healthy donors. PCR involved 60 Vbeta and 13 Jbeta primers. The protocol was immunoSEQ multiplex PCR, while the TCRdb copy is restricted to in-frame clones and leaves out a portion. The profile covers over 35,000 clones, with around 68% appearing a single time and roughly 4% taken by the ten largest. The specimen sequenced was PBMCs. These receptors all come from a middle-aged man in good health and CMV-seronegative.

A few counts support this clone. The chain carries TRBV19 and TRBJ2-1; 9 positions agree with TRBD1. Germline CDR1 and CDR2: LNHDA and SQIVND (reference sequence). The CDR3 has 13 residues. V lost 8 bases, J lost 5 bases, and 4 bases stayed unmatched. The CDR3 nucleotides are TGTGCCAGTTCACGGGACAGGGACAATGAGCAGTTCTTC. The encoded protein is CASSRDRDNEQFF.

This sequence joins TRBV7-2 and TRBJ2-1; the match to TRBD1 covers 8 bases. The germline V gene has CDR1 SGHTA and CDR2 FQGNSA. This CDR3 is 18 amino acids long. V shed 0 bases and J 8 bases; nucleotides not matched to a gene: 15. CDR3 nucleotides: TGTGCCAGCAGCTTAGCTTCCGGGGGACAGGCAACTCGCCATGAGCAGTTCTTC. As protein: CASSLASGGQATRHEQFF.

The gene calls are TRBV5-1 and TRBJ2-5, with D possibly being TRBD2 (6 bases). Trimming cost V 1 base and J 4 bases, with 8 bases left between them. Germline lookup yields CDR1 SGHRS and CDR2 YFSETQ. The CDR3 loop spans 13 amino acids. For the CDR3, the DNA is TGCGCCAGCAGCTTGACTAGCAGAGAGACCCAGTACTTC. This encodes CASSLTSRETQYF. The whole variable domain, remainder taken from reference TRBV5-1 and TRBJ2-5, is KAGVTQTPRYLIKTRGQQVTLSCSPISGHRSVSWYQQTPGQGLQFLFEYFSETQRNKGNFPGRFSGRQFSNSRSEMNVSTLELGDSALYLCASSLTSRETQYFGPGTRLLVL.

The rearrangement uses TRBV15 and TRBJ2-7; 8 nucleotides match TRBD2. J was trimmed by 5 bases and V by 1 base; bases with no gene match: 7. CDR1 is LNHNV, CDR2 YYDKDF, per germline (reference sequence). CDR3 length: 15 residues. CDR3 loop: CATSRAGGLVNEQYF. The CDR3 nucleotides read TGTGCCACCAGCAGAGCCGGGGGACTAGTGAACGAGCAGTACTTC.

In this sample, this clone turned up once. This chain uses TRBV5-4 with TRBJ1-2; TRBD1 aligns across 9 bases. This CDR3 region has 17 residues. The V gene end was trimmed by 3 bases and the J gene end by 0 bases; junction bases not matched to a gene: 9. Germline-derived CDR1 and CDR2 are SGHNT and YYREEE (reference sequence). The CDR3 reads CASSSPGQGPANYGYTF. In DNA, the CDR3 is TGTGCCAGCAGCTCTCCGGGACAGGGTCCTGCTAACTATGGCTACACCTTC.

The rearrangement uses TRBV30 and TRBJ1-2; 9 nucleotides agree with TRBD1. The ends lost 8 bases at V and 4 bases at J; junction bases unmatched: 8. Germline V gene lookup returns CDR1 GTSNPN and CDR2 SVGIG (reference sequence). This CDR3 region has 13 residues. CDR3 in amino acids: CAARTGAGYGYTF. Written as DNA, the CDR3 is TGTGCCGCCCGGACAGGGGCTGGCTATGGCTACACCTTC.

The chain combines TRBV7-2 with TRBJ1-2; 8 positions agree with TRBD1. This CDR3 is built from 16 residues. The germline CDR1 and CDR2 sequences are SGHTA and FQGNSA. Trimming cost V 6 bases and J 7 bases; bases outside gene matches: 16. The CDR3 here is CASRTYQAGGASGYTF. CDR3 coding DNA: TGTGCCAGCAGGACATACCAGGCAGGGGGCGCCTCTGGCTACACCTTC.

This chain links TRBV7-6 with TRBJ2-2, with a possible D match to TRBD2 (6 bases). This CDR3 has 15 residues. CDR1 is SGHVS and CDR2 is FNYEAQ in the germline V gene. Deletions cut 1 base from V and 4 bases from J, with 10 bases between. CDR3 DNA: TGTGCCAGCAGCTTAGATACCGGGGGCACCGGGGAGCTGTTTTTT. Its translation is CASSLDTGGTGELFF.

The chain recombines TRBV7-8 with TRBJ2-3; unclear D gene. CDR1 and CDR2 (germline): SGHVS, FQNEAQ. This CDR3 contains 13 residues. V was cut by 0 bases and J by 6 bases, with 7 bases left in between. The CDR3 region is CASSLARSDTQYF. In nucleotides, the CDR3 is TGTGCCAGCAGCTTAGCTCGTTCTGATACGCAGTATTTT.

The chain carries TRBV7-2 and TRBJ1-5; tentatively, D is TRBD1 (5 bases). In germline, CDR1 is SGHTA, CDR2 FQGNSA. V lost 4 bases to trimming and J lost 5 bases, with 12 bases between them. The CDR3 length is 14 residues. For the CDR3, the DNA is TGTGCCAGCAGCTCCTCAGGGACTCATCAGCCCCAGCATTTT. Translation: CASSSSGTHQPQHF.

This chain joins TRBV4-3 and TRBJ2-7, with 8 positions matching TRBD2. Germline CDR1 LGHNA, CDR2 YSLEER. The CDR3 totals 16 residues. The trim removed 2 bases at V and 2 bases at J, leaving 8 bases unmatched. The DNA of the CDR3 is TGCGCCAGCAGCCAAATTGCCGGGGGGGAGGCCTACGAGCAGTACTTC. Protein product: CASSQIAGGEAYEQYF.

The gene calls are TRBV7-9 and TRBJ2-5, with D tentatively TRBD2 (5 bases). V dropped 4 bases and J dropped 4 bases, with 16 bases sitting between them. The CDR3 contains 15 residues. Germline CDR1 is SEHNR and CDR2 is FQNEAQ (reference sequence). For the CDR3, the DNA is TGTGCCAGCAGCTCCCCGGGGAAGGGCAGAGAGACCCAGTACTTC. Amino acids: CASSSPGKGRETQYF.

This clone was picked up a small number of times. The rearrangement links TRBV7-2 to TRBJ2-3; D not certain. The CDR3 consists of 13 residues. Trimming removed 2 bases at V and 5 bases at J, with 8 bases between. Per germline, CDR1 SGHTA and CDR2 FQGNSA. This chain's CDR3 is CASSLYVGDTQYF. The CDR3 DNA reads TGTGCCAGCAGCTTATATGTCGGAGATACGCAGTATTTT.

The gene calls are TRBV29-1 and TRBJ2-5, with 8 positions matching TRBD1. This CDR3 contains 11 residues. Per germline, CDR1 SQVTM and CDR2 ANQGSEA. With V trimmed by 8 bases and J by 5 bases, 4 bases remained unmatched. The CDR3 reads CSPGQAETQYF. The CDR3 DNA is TGCAGCCCGGGACAGGCGGAGACCCAGTACTTC.